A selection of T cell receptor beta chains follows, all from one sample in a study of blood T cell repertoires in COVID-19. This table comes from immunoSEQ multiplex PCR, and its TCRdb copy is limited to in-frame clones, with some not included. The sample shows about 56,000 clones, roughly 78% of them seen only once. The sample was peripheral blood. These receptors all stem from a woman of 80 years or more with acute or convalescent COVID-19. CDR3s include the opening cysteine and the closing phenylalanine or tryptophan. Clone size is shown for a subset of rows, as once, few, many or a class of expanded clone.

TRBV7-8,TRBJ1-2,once,CASSLDINYGYTF
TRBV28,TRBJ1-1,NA,CASSQRTARNTEAFF
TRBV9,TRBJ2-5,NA,CASSVGSEGWETQYF
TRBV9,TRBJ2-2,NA,CASSPTGLANTGELFF
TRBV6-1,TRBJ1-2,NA,CASSEQGTDYGYTF
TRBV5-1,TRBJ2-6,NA,CASSPTDRSSGANVLTF
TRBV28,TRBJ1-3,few,CASSSPRGGGGNTIYF
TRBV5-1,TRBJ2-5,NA,CASSSGRGERRQETQYF
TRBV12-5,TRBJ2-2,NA,CASGFRQGIKGELFF
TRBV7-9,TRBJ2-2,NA,CASSGRAISGELFF
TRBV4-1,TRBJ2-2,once,CASSQDRGTSDELFF
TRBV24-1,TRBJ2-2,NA,CATSDTPGGWGTGELFF
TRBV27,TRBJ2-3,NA,CASSLSIIGLSSTDTQYF
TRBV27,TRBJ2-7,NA,CASSFSRTVDEQYF
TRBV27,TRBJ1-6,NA,CASSSLSGIGGLDNSPLHF
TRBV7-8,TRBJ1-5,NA,CASRPRLGQPQHF
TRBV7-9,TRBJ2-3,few,CASSLAWQGDTQYF
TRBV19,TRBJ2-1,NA,CASSMPSGVGYNEQFF
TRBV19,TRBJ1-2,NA,CASSKIDTFNYGYTF
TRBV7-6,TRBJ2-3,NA,CASSLGTSGSTDTQYF
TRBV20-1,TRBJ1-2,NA,CSAAVASGYTF
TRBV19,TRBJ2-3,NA,CASSPRISGIPGDTQYF
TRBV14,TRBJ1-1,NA,CASSPRIGRGSTEAFF
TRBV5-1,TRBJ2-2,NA,CASSLRSPRNTGELFF
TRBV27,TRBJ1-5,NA,CASSPGTGWGNQPQHF
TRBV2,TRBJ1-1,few,CAKQRGFENTEAFF
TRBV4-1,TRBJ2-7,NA,CASSQSGFSGNYEQYF
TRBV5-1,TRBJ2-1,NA,CASHWGDEQFF
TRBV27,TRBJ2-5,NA,CASSLISGAGTQYF
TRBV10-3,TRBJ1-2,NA,CAISDHPRENSGYTF
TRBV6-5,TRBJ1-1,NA,CASSDRQRYNTEAFF
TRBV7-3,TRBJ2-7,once,CASSLGLAYEQYF
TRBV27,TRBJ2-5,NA,CASSLFSTSGGKETQYF
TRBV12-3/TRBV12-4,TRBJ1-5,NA,CASSFTANQPQHF
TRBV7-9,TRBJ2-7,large,CASSSPGQPYEQYF
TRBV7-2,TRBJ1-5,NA,CASSLRTGAGNQPQHF
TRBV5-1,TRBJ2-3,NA,CASSLPAIASTDTQYF
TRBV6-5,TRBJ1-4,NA,CASTHRVGEKLFF
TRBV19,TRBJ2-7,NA,CASSNWDRAYEQYF